A selection of T cell receptor beta chains follows, all from one sample in a study of OX40 agonist ivuxolimab in advanced cancers. Some clones are missing from TCRdb's copy, which holds only in-frame ones; the method was immunoSEQ multiplex PCR. The table has tens of thousands of clones, 80% to 90% seen once. The source was CD4+ or CD8+ T cells sorted from blood, collected in a trial of the OX40 agonist ivuxolimab. The receptor set was obtained from an adult with an advanced solid tumor such as melanoma, head and neck, liver or kidney cancer. CDR3s include the opening cysteine and the closing phenylalanine or tryptophan. The order of the fields is J gene, V gene, clone size, CDR3 length, D gene, CDR3 DNA, CDR3 protein. D genes are given only for firm matches. The size of a clone is reported for some rows only, either as once, few or many, or as a class for expanded clones.

TRBJ2-6	TRBV19	.	16	TRBD1	TGTGCCAGTAGTGGGGGACAGTTCTCTGGGGCCAACGTCCTGACTTTC	CASSGGQFSGANVLTF
TRBJ2-4	TRBV2	.	15	TRBD1	TGTGCCAGCACTAAGGGACAGCTAGCCAAAAACATTCAGTACTTC	CASTKGQLAKNIQYF
TRBJ1-1	TRBV7-8	.	13	.	TGTGCCAGCAGCCGCACGAGGAACACTGAAGCTTTCTTT	CASSRTRNTEAFF
TRBJ1-2	TRBV7-2	.	17	.	TGTGCCAGCAGCCTAGGCGGGGTAGGGAAAACCTCCGATGGCTACACCTTC	CASSLGGVGKTSDGYTF
TRBJ1-6	TRBV7-8	.	15	.	TGTGCCAGCAGCTCAACCAGGGGCGATAATTCACCCCTCCACTTT	CASSSTRGDNSPLHF
TRBJ1-1	TRBV18	few	15	.	TGTGCCAGCTCACCACCTTCTCGGGAGAACACTGAAGCTTTCTTT	CASSPPSRENTEAFF
TRBJ2-2	TRBV28	.	15	.	TGTGCCAGCAGTCCGGGGGGCTCAAACACCGGGGAGCTGTTTTTT	CASSPGGSNTGELFF
TRBJ2-2	TRBV11-2	.	15	TRBD2	TGTGCCAGCAGCGTCGGGACTAGCAATACCGGGGAGCTGTTTTTT	CASSVGTSNTGELFF
TRBJ2-4	TRBV9	once	14	.	TGTGCCAGCAGCGTAGCAGGGTCTGTGGACATTCAGTACTTC	CASSVAGSVDIQYF
TRBJ1-5	TRBV7-8	.	17	.	TGTGCCAGCAGATTGGGGTCACAAGTTGGGGGCAATCAGCCCCAGCATTTT	CASRLGSQVGGNQPQHF
TRBJ1-2	TRBV7-8	few	14	TRBD1	TGTGCCAGCACCTCCGGACAGGGGATGAATGGCTACACCTTC	CASTSGQGMNGYTF